This T cell receptor beta chain was documented in a study of tumor-infiltrating lymphocytes in primary liver carcinoma. cDNA specific to TCR beta was made from about 0.45 ug of total RNA, with a constant-region primer employed for priming. Libraries for TCR beta were built through three nested multiplex PCR rounds, which together made up a slightly modified ARM-PCR procedure. Running roughly 10 cycles apiece, the first two PCR rounds relied on TRBV1-TRBV30 forward primers together with a C-beta reverse primer. Each CDR3 protein is one row after TCRdb ran MiXCR on the multiplex PCR reads. The sample includes tens of thousands of distinct CDR3 sequences, around 70% of them seen just once. Total RNA and DNA came together from 20-30 mg of bulk tissue without cell sorting. Every tumor sample analyzed contained over 75% viable tumor cells. Germline assignment: CDR1 SGHAT and CDR2 FQDESV (reference sequence). This CDR3 has 17 residues.

In the case of this clonotype: Mismatch with germline at one junction end may stem from a read error.

The chain recombines TRBV11-1 with TRBJ2-1, with 12 bases matching TRBD2. Sequenced sample: liver tumor tissue from sampling region 1. Subset defined: tumor region T1, superior pole. The origin of this receptor is a man aged 40-55 years with primary liver carcinoma and hepatitis B virus infection. CDR3 amino acids: CTSSLGLAGEVDDGQFF. CDR3 nucleotides: TGTACCAGCAGCCTGGGACTAGCGGGCGAAGTTGACGATGGGCAGTTCTTC.